This TCR beta chain was profiled in a study of CD8 T cells in ankylosing spondylitis. Study-wide points: Seemingly characteristic of ankylosing spondylitis blood was a TCR beta motif consisting of about 8 highly homologous variants.

Concerning this clonotype: What it binds is unknown.

MiXCR, applied by TCRdb to the 5' RACE reads, yields one record per CDR3 protein. Here the sample spans hundreds of thousands of distinct CDR3 sequences, 17% being singletons. The CDR3 has 14 residues. The germline CDR1 and CDR2 sequences are MDHEN and SYDVKM. V was trimmed by 3 bases and J by 2 bases, leaving 10 bases between them. This chain connects TRBV28 to TRBJ2-5, with unresolved D. This TCR derives from a male donor with ankylosing spondylitis. Sequencing was carried out using blood, either unsorted or a sorted T cell fraction (not recorded which). CDR3 amino acids: CASSFQAIQETQYF. The CDR3 DNA reads as TGTGCCAGCAGTTTCCAGGCTATACAAGAGACCCAGTACTTC.